This passage covers 22 T cell receptor beta chains from one sample sequenced in a study of T cells after yellow fever vaccination. One entry per CDR3 protein, called by TCRdb with MiXCR from the 5' RACE reads. This sample has around 590,000 distinct CDR3 sequences, with about 12% found just once. The starting material was PBMCs, obtained on the day of the yellow fever booster vaccination. These TCRs come from a man aged 30-40 years who received the YFV17D yellow fever vaccine.

CDR3 protein: CASCHTGGPGNEQFF. Here the CDR3 DNA reads TGTGCCTCCTGCCATACGGGAGGGCCAGGGAATGAGCAGTTCTTC. V gene TRBV3-1 combines with J gene TRBJ2-1, with 8 bases that match TRBD2. The CDR3 runs to 15 residues. The J segment lost 7 bases and the V segment lost 11 bases, leaving 16 bases of the junction unmatched. Germline V gene lookup returns CDR1 LGHDT and CDR2 YNNKEL (reference sequence).

The J gene is TRBJ1-6, the V gene TRBV19, with D unclear. The CDR3 loop spans 14 amino acids. Germline CDR1 and CDR2: LNHDA and SQIVND (reference sequence). V was pared by 5 bases and J by 13 bases, with 18 bases between. The CDR3 sequence: CASSPATFISPLHF. CDR3 in DNA: TGTGCCAGTAGTCCTGCCACCTTCATCTCCCCCCTCCACTTT.

Remarks on this clonotype: One base away lies a much larger clone, so this may be a sequencing read error. CDR3 region: CACTGLTGTYNEQFF. The CDR3 bases are TGTGCCTGTACCGGACTAACGGGGACCTACAATGAGCAGTTCTTC. The chain has TRBV30 and TRBJ2-1, with D possibly being TRBD2 (6 bases). Trimming stripped 6 bases from V and 2 bases from J, with 17 bases between. From germline, CDR1 is GTSNPN and CDR2 SVGIG (reference sequence). CDR3 length: 15 amino acids.

In its sample, this clonotype was seen a few times. This chain connects TRBV6-1 to TRBJ1-5; D gene uncertain. Germline CDR1 reads MNHNS; CDR2 reads SASEGT. V dropped 6 bases and J dropped 5 bases, with 11 bases sitting between them. The CDR3 is 13 amino acids. DNA for the CDR3: TGTGCCAGCAGGCCCGACCGCTATCAGCCCCAGCATTTT. This sequence encodes CASRPDRYQPQHF.

The chain is built from TRBV7-2 and TRBJ1-1; D ambiguous. The V gene lost 1 base and the J gene lost 1 base, with 10 bases spanning the gap. The CDR3 runs 15 residues. Germline V lookup: CDR1 SGHTA, CDR2 FQGNSA. The CDR3 coding sequence is TGTGCCAGCAGCTTAGAACCGGGTGCGAACACTGAAGCTTTCTTT. The encoded protein is CASSLEPGANTEAFF.

This clonotype has more than one count but fewer than ten. The V and J genes are TRBV7-2 and TRBJ1-5; 7 bases are shared with TRBD1. Germline V lookup: CDR1 SGHTA, CDR2 FQGNSA. This CDR3 is 13 amino acids long. The V segment lost 5 bases and the J segment 7 bases; nucleotides outside the gene matches: 5. The CDR3 here is CASSNRGWQPQHF. In nucleotides, the CDR3 is TGTGCCAGCAGCAACAGGGGCTGGCAGCCCCAGCATTTT.

This clonotype was detected a few times. V and J are TRBV5-1 and TRBJ2-3; TRBD2 matches 8 bases. The V gene end was trimmed by 0 bases and the J gene end by 2 bases; junction bases not matched to a gene: 5. The CDR3 covers 16 residues. Looked up from germline, CDR1 is SGHRS and CDR2 is YFSETQ. The CDR3 region has the DNA TGCGCCAGCAGCTTGGGAGCGGGAGCCGCCACAGATACGCAGTATTTT. Protein: CASSLGAGAATDTQYF.

This clonotype was counted between two and nine times. This rearrangement joins TRBV2 to TRBJ2-1, with TRBD2 identical over 8 bases. Germline V lookup: CDR1 SNHLY, CDR2 FYNNEI. The CDR3 is 15 amino acids. V was pared by 2 bases and J by 4 bases, with 4 bases of the junction left unmatched. The CDR3 loop reads CASSELGTSYNEQFF. The CDR3 DNA is TGTGCCAGCAGTGAATTGGGGACTAGTTACAATGAGCAGTTCTTC.

A few counts support this clonotype. V gene TRBV20-1 combines with J gene TRBJ1-4; TRBD1 matches at 8 bases. The CDR3 length is 14 residues. The germline CDR1 and CDR2 sequences are DFQATT and SNEGSKA (reference sequence). The junction had 6 bases not matched to a gene; V was cut back by 1 base and J by 8 bases. CDR3 sequence: CSARASGGAEKLFF. The CDR3 nucleotides read TGCAGTGCTAGAGCATCAGGGGGCGCGGAAAAACTGTTTTTT.

V and J are TRBV7-2 and TRBJ2-7; D remains ambiguous. The CDR3 runs to 14 residues. V gave up 2 bases and J gave up 7 bases, with 15 bases separating them. Germline CDR1 and CDR2: SGHTA and FQGNSA. In nucleotides, the CDR3 is TGTGCCAGCAGCTTATACAACACCCTCGTGGAGCAGTACTTC. Protein sequence: CASSLYNTLVEQYF.

This chain connects TRBV12-3 or TRBV12-4 to TRBJ1-5; no clear D. V lost 6 bases to trimming and J lost 0 bases, with 6 bases between them. The CDR3 totals 13 residues. CDR3 in amino acids: CASRPHSNQPQHF. For the CDR3, the DNA is TGTGCCAGCAGACCTCATAGCAATCAGCCCCAGCATTTT.

The chain is built from TRBV29-1 and TRBJ2-2, with D perhaps matching TRBD2 (5 bases). The germline gives CDR1 SQVTM, CDR2 ANQGSEA. The CDR3 length is 15 residues. Trimming removed 2 bases from V and 3 bases from J, with 13 bases in between. CDR3: CSVERSGDHTGELFF. The DNA of the CDR3 is TGCAGCGTTGAAAGGTCCGGGGATCACACCGGGGAGCTGTTTTTT.

The CDR3 loop is CASSYEASGSYEQYF. DNA for the CDR3: TGTGCCAGCAGTTACGAGGCTAGCGGTTCCTACGAGCAGTACTTC. V and J are TRBV6-2 or TRBV6-3 and TRBJ2-7, with 7 bases fitting TRBD2. Germline V gene data show CDR1 as MNHEY and CDR2 as SVGEGT. CDR3 length equals 15 residues. V lost 2 bases to trimming and J lost 1 base; unmatched junction nucleotides: 5.

This clonotype has a handful of counts. The DNA of the CDR3 is TGTGCCAGCAGCTTAGAGGCGGGAACCCCCAGGGAGCAGTTCTTC. The encoded protein is CASSLEAGTPREQFF. The J gene is TRBJ2-1, the V gene TRBV7-2; possible D gene TRBD2, 6 bases. Trimming shortened V by 1 base and J by 10 bases, and 17 bases separated the two germline ends. Germline CDR1 and CDR2: SGHTA and FQGNSA. This CDR3 spans 15 amino acids.

This clonotype occurred a few times. This chain connects TRBV28 to TRBJ2-7; TRBD1 matches 8 bases. With 6 bases clipped from V and 7 bases from J, the junction kept 11 bases outside the gene matches. Germline CDR1 is MDHEN and CDR2 is SYDVKM. This CDR3 comprises 14 residues. The DNA for the CDR3 is TGTGCCAGCAGGGTTACAGGGGGGATTCGGGAGCAGTACTTC. Translation gives CASRVTGGIREQYF.

The V and J genes are TRBV18 and TRBJ2-3; D uncertain. V lost 3 bases, J lost 0 bases, and 19 bases lay in between. The germline gives CDR1 KGHSH, CDR2 LQKENI. CDR3 length equals 18 residues. The DNA of the CDR3 is TGTGCCAGCTCACCCTCAATGATTTCGACACCTAGCACAGATACGCAGTATTTT. Residues: CASSPSMISTPSTDTQYF.

The chain has TRBV7-8 and TRBJ2-7, with TRBD2 identical over 10 bases. Germline trimming cut 0 bases from V and 4 bases from J; bases unmatched to any gene: 9. Per the germline V gene, CDR1 is SGHVS and CDR2 is FQNEAQ. The CDR3 length is 17 residues. CDR3: CASSLAQGLADPYEQYF. The DNA of the CDR3 is TGTGCCAGCAGCTTAGCCCAAGGACTAGCGGACCCGTACGAGCAGTACTTC.

This clonotype was counted a few times. This chain links TRBV5-6 with TRBJ2-7; 9 bases agree with TRBD1. Germline loops: CDR1 SGHDT, CDR2 YYEEEE. There are 18 residues in the CDR3. V lost 4 bases and J lost 5; bases outside the gene matches: 19. This CDR3 is CASSMDRGGGKVPNEQYF. CDR3 bases: TGTGCCAGCAGCATGGACAGGGGAGGCGGGAAGGTCCCTAACGAGCAGTACTTC. Filled out from reference TRBV5-6 and TRBJ2-7, the complete variable domain reads DAGVTQSPTHLIKTRGQQVTLRCSPKSGHDTVSWYQQALGQGPQFIFQYYEEEERQRGNFPDRFSGHQFPNYSSELNVNALLLGDSALYLCASSMDRGGGKVPNEQYFGPGTRLTVT.

V and J are TRBV25-1 and TRBJ2-3, with 8 bases matching TRBD1. Germline assignment: CDR1 MGHDK and CDR2 SYGVNS. J was trimmed by 5 bases and V by 9 bases; bases with no gene match: 10. This CDR3 contains 14 residues. CDR3: CASRDTGGQDTQYF. DNA for the CDR3: TGTGCCAGTAGGGACACAGGGGGACAAGATACGCAGTATTTT.

There are a few counts of this clonotype. The rearrangement joins TRBV7-6 to TRBJ2-2; 11 positions agree with TRBD2. CDR1 and CDR2 from the germline V gene are SGHVS and FNYEAQ. Trimming removed 5 bases from V and 5 bases from J; junction bases left unmatched: 13. The CDR3 is made up of 18 amino acids. The CDR3 protein is CASSPIAGGPGWTGELFF. DNA of the CDR3: TGTGCCAGCAGCCCGATAGCGGGAGGGCCGGGTTGGACCGGGGAGCTGTTTTTT.

The chain employs TRBV5-5 and TRBJ1-2, with D hard to call. The length of the CDR3 is 13 residues. Trimming removed 2 bases from V and 4 bases from J, with 9 bases in between. Germline CDR1 SGHKS, CDR2 YYEKEE (reference sequence). CDR3 nucleotide sequence: TGTGCCAGCAGCTTCGGGCAGGCCTATGGCTACACCTTC. Protein sequence: CASSFGQAYGYTF. Combining the CDR3 with reference TRBV5-5 and TRBJ1-2 gives the whole variable domain DAGVTQSPTHLIKTRGQQVTLRCSPISGHKSVSWYQQVLGQGPQFIFQYYEKEERGRGNFPDRFSARQFPNYSSELNVNALLLGDSALYLCASSFGQAYGYTFGSGTRLTVV.

V is TRBV5-1 and J is TRBJ2-1; weak D call: TRBD2 (6 bases). The CDR3 is 15 amino acids. Between the trimmed V and J ends, which lost 2 bases and 6 bases, there was a span of 15 bases. Germline CDR1 reads SGHRS; CDR2 reads YFSETQ. CDR3 DNA: TGCGCCAGCAGCTTAACTAGCCTGTCTATCAATGAGCAGTTCTTC. Its protein product is CASSLTSLSINEQFF.